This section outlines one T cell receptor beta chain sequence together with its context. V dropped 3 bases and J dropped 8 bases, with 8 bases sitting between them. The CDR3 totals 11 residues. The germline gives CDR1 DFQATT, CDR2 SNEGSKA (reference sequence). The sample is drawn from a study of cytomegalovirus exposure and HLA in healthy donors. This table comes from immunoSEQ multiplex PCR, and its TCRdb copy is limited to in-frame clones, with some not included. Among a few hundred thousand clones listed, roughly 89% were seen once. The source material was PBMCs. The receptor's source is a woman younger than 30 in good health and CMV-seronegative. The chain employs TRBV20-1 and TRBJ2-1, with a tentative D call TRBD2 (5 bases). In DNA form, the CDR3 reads TGCAGTGCTAGTTACGGGGATGAGCAGTTCTTC. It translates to CSASYGDEQFF.